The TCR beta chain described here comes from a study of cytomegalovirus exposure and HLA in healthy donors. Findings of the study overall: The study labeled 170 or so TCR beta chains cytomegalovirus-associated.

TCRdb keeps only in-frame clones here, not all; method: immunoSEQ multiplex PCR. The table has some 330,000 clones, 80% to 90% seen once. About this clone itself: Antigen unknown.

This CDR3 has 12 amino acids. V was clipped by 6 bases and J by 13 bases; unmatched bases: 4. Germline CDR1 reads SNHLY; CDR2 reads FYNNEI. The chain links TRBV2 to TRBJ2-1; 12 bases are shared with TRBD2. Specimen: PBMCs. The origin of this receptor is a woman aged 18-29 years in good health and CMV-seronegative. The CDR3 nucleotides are TGTGCCAGCAGACCCGGACTAGCGGGACAGTTCTTC. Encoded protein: CASRPGLAGQFF.